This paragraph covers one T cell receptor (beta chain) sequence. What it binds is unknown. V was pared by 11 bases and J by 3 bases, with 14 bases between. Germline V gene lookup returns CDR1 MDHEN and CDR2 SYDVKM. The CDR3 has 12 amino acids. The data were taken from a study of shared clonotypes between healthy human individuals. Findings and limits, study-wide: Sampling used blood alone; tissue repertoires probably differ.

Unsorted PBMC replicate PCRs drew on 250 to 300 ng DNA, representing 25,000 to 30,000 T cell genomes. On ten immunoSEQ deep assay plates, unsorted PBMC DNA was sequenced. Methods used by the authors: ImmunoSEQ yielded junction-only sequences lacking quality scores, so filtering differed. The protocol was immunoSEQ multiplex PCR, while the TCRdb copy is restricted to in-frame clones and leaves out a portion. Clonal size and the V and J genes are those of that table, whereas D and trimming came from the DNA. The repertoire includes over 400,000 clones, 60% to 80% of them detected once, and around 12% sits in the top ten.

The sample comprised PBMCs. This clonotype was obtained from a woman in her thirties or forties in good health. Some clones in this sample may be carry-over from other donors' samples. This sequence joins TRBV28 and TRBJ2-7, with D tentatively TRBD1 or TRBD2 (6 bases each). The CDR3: CAWGANFYEQYF. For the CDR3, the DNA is TGTGCCTGGGGGGCCAATTTCTACGAGCAGTACTTC.